This T cell receptor beta chain was recorded in a study of cytomegalovirus exposure and HLA in healthy donors (dated by TCRdb to 2015 to 2018). A note on the overall study: The 666 repertoires of the first cohort and the 95 to 150 validation repertoires were produced on the same platform, according to a later analysis. To predict cytomegalovirus infection status, the study combined high-throughput TCR immunosequencing, statistical association of individual TCRs with disease status, and machine learning. Besides the first cohort of around 670 subjects, a separate validation cohort made up of roughly 120 different subjects was used. The study aimed to test whether cataloging public T cell receptors could reveal signatures of past pathogen exposure. Broad study findings and their caveats: The classifier was reported to diagnose cytomegalovirus status with high specificity and sensitivity in both the original cohort and the validation cohort. Subsequent analysis determined that TCRs grouped into clusters in the first cohort also showed a tendency toward co-occurrence across the roughly 130 validation repertoires, and approximately 94% of cluster scores exceeded 0. The study listed 150 to 200 TCR beta chains as associated with cytomegalovirus. A later analysis had no HLA typing for the validation cohort, so co-occurrence there was scored across all 110 or so repertoires. A few of the identified cytomegalovirus-associated TCR beta chains were confirmed in vitro to be specific for cytomegalovirus antigens. According to the authors, the approach could potentially be generalized to other disease states and immunological phenotypes. Across donors, most TCR sequences were observed very rarely, whereas some public TCRs were present in many individuals.

Of note for this clone: Its antigen is not yet known. Per-base qualities were not stored, and no clone one base away is much larger.

The protocol used for the library was the immunoSEQ multiplex PCR assay. In the source study's methods: A statistical classification framework was developed to diagnose cytomegalovirus status using the catalog of TCR beta chain sequences. Not all clones reach the TCRdb copy of this immuneACCESS table, which keeps in-frame sequences only. Checked studies attribute under half of the gap to unresolved V genes and leave the rest unexplained. That table is the source of V, J and clone size, and D and trimming were worked out from the DNA. The sample yields roughly 110,000 clones; less than 90% were counted once. About 2% of the sample is taken by the ten largest. The donors belonged to the validation cohort of roughly 120 subjects, which was separate from the approximately 700-subject first cohort. The sequence came from a woman aged 18-29 years in good health and CMV-seropositive. Specimen: PBMCs.

The DNA sequence follows: TGTGCCAGCAGCGAGGGGACAGGGATCTATGGCTACACCTTC. This translates into CASSEGTGIYGYTF. The sequence links TRBV7-8 to TRBJ1-2; 9 junctional bases match TRBD1. CDR1 and CDR2 (SGHVS, FQNEAQ) derive from the germline V gene. The CDR3 covers 14 residues, taking in both the cysteine and the phenylalanine. Only the CDR3 region is kept as DNA, spanning 42 bases read in frame from base 1. For this chain, trimming is 5 bases at the V end and 4 bases at the J end, and the number of junction bases without a gene match is 5.